These T cell receptor beta chains were read from a single sample in a study of PD-L1 blockade in urothelial cancer. Sequencing used immunoSEQ multiplex PCR; TCRdb keeps in-frame clones, though not all of them. The repertoire has about 88,000 clones, over 90% of them found once; the top ten carry approximately 9%. Sequenced here: PBMCs, sampled around atezolizumab (anti-PD-L1) treatment. These receptors all stem from a man aged 60 to 75 with urothelial cancer. CDR3s include the opening cysteine and the closing phenylalanine or tryptophan. A D gene is named only where the DNA matches it firmly. The size field is filled for only some rows; it gives once, few, many or a size class.

v_gene: TRBV10-3
len: 16
d_gene: .
j_gene: TRBJ2-3
abundance: .
CDR3nt: TGTGCCACTATGCGCCTCCAGGGGGGTCCGGAAGATACGCAGTATTTT
CDR3aa: CATMRLQGGPEDTQYF

v_gene: TRBV6-6
len: 14
d_gene: .
j_gene: TRBJ1-4
abundance: once
CDR3nt: TGTGCCAGCAGTCTTCCCGGAGCTAATGAAAAACTGTTTTTT
CDR3aa: CASSLPGANEKLFF

v_gene: TRBV5-5
len: 13
d_gene: .
j_gene: TRBJ2-1
abundance: .
CDR3nt: TGTGCCAGCAGCTTGTATCTAAACAATGAGCAGTTCTTC
CDR3aa: CASSLYLNNEQFF

v_gene: TRBV28
len: 17
d_gene: .
j_gene: TRBJ2-3
abundance: .
CDR3nt: TGTGCCAGCAGACAACCCGGACTAAGCGGTAGTACAGATACGCAGTATTTT
CDR3aa: CASRQPGLSGSTDTQYF

v_gene: TRBV19
len: 15
d_gene: TRBD1
j_gene: TRBJ2-1
abundance: .
CDR3nt: TGTGCCAGTAGTGAGCCCGGGACAGGGAGGAATGAGCAGTTCTTC
CDR3aa: CASSEPGTGRNEQFF

v_gene: TRBV6-1
len: 12
d_gene: .
j_gene: TRBJ1-4
abundance: once
CDR3nt: TGTGCCAGCAGTGAACCACGGAGGGGCTTGTTTTTT
CDR3aa: CASSEPRRGLFF

v_gene: TRBV6-6
len: 14
d_gene: .
j_gene: TRBJ2-3
abundance: once
CDR3nt: TGTGCCAGCAGCCGAGGGTCTGGCACAGATACGCAGTATTTT
CDR3aa: CASSRGSGTDTQYF

v_gene: TRBV6-1
len: 13
d_gene: .
j_gene: TRBJ1-2
abundance: .
CDR3nt: TGTGCCAGCAGTGAAACAATCAACTATGGCTACACCTTC
CDR3aa: CASSETINYGYTF

v_gene: TRBV18
len: 15
d_gene: .
j_gene: TRBJ1-1
abundance: .
CDR3nt: TGTGCCAGCTCACTTTCAGGGAGGTCAGACACTGAAGCTTTCTTT
CDR3aa: CASSLSGRSDTEAFF

v_gene: TRBV4-1
len: 13
d_gene: .
j_gene: TRBJ2-1
abundance: .
CDR3nt: TGCGCCAGCAGCCAAACAGTTTACAATGAGCAGTTCTTC
CDR3aa: CASSQTVYNEQFF

v_gene: TRBV4-3
len: 15
d_gene: .
j_gene: TRBJ1-1
abundance: .
CDR3nt: TGCGCCAGCAGTGATACCGGGACATTGAACACTGAAGCTTTCTTT
CDR3aa: CASSDTGTLNTEAFF

v_gene: TRBV27
len: 17
d_gene: .
j_gene: TRBJ2-6
abundance: few
CDR3nt: TGTGCCAGCAGCCCTGGGGTTTGGGGGCCTGGGGCCAACGTCCTGACTTTC
CDR3aa: CASSPGVWGPGANVLTF

v_gene: TRBV5-6
len: 15
d_gene: TRBD1
j_gene: TRBJ1-5
abundance: .
CDR3nt: TGTGCCAGCAGCGTTGGGGACAGGGGGCCTCAGCCCCAGCATTTT
CDR3aa: CASSVGDRGPQPQHF

v_gene: TRBV15
len: 16
d_gene: .
j_gene: TRBJ1-4
abundance: .
CDR3nt: TGTGCCACCAGCAGAGATCCTGTGGGGGGGGTTGAAAAACTGTTTTTT
CDR3aa: CATSRDPVGGVEKLFF

v_gene: TRBV2
len: 14
d_gene: .
j_gene: TRBJ2-5
abundance: .
CDR3nt: TGTGCCAGCAGTCAAAACGGGGGCCAAGAGACCCAGTACTTC
CDR3aa: CASSQNGGQETQYF

v_gene: TRBV28
len: 15
d_gene: .
j_gene: TRBJ2-1
abundance: .
CDR3nt: TGTGCCAGCGGGAAACCGGCGAGCGGCTACAATGAGCAGTTCTTC
CDR3aa: CASGKPASGYNEQFF

v_gene: TRBV9
len: 14
d_gene: .
j_gene: TRBJ1-4
abundance: .
CDR3nt: TGTGCCAGCCCCCCGACACTAACTAATGAAAAACTGTTTTTT
CDR3aa: CASPPTLTNEKLFF

v_gene: TRBV7-9
len: 13
d_gene: .
j_gene: TRBJ1-1
abundance: .
CDR3nt: TGTGCCAGCAGCTTAGGGGCGAACACTGAAGCTTTCTTT
CDR3aa: CASSLGANTEAFF

v_gene: TRBV6-1
len: 12
d_gene: .
j_gene: TRBJ2-7
abundance: .
CDR3nt: TGTGCCAGCAGTCACAGGGTCTACGAGCAGTACTTC
CDR3aa: CASSHRVYEQYF

v_gene: TRBV12-2
len: 18
d_gene: .
j_gene: TRBJ1-1
abundance: .
CDR3nt: TGTGCAAGTCGCTTAGCCAGGGGTGGTGTCGGATCATACACTGAAGCTTTCTTT
CDR3aa: CASRLARGGVGSYTEAFF

v_gene: TRBV6-1
len: 14
d_gene: .
j_gene: TRBJ1-3
abundance: .
CDR3nt: TGTGCCAGCACCCCTGTGGGGGCGAGAAACACCATATATTTT
CDR3aa: CASTPVGARNTIYF

v_gene: TRBV7-2
len: 16
d_gene: TRBD1
j_gene: TRBJ1-1
abundance: .
CDR3nt: TGTGCCAGCAGCCCTCGGGGATATGGGACAGCCACTGAAGCTTTCTTT
CDR3aa: CASSPRGYGTATEAFF

v_gene: TRBV9
len: 15
d_gene: TRBD2
j_gene: TRBJ2-1
abundance: .
CDR3nt: TGTGCCAGCAGCGTAGGCCCGGGGGGACGGAATGAGCAGTTCTTC
CDR3aa: CASSVGPGGRNEQFF

v_gene: TRBV10-3
len: 15
d_gene: TRBD2
j_gene: TRBJ2-3
abundance: .
CDR3nt: TGTGCCACCCAGGGGAGCGGGAGTAGCACAGATACGCAGTATTTT
CDR3aa: CATQGSGSSTDTQYF

v_gene: TRBV2
len: 15
d_gene: TRBD1
j_gene: TRBJ2-2
abundance: .
CDR3nt: TGTGCCAGCAGTGTACAGGGGGCGAATACCGGGGAGCTGTTTTTT
CDR3aa: CASSVQGANTGELFF

v_gene: TRBV30
len: 16
d_gene: .
j_gene: TRBJ2-5
abundance: .
CDR3nt: TGTGCCTGGAGTCCCAACGGACAAGTGGGTCGGGAGACCCAGTACTTC
CDR3aa: CAWSPNGQVGRETQYF

v_gene: TRBV16
len: 14
d_gene: .
j_gene: TRBJ1-1
abundance: .
CDR3nt: TGTGCCAGCAGCCAAACCCCAGGGGCCACTGAAGCTTTCTTT
CDR3aa: CASSQTPGATEAFF

v_gene: TRBV5-1
len: 14
d_gene: .
j_gene: TRBJ2-3
abundance: .
CDR3nt: TGCGCCAGCAGCTTAAGAAGGGGGACGGATACGCAGTATTTT
CDR3aa: CASSLRRGTDTQYF

v_gene: TRBV2
len: 11
d_gene: .
j_gene: TRBJ2-7
abundance: .
CDR3nt: TGTGCCAGCAGTCAGGCCTACGAGCAGTACTTC
CDR3aa: CASSQAYEQYF

v_gene: TRBV7-2
len: 16
d_gene: .
j_gene: TRBJ2-5
abundance: .
CDR3nt: TGTGCCAGCAGCTTAGAAGCTCTCCGAACCCAAGAGACCCAGTACTTC
CDR3aa: CASSLEALRTQETQYF

v_gene: TRBV5-6
len: 15
d_gene: .
j_gene: TRBJ2-7
abundance: .
CDR3nt: TGTGCCAGCAGCTTGTTGGGGGGTCGGGACTACGAGCAGTACTTC
CDR3aa: CASSLLGGRDYEQYF

v_gene: TRBV28
len: 14
d_gene: .
j_gene: TRBJ2-7
abundance: .
CDR3nt: TGTGCCAGCAGGGCCCTTGAGGGGGAGAACGAGCAGTACTTC
CDR3aa: CASRALEGENEQYF